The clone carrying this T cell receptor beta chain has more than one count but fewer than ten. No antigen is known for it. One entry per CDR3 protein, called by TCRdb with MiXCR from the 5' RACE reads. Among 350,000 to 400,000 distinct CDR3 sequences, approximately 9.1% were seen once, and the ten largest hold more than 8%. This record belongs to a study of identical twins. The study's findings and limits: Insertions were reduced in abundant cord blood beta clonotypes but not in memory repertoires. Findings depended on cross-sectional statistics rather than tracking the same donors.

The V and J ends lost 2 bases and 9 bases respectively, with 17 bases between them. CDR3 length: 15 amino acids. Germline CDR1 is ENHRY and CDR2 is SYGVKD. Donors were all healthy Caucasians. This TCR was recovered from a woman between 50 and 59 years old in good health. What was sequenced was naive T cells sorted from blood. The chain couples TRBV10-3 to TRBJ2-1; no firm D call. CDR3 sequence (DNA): TGTGCCATCAGTGAGCCGGCTAGTAAGGCGAGTGAGCAGTTCTTC. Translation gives CAISEPASKASEQFF.